The T cell receptor beta chain under discussion was sequenced for a study of blood T cell repertoires in COVID-19. At the level of the study: Donors in the United States, Italy and Spain gave samples during acute or convalescent COVID-19. Sources were T cells, B-cell-depleted T cells, or PBMCs; the material itself was cDNA or gDNA.

CDR3 size: 15 residues. The trim removed 4 bases at V and 5 bases at J, leaving 10 bases unmatched. Germline V lookup: CDR1 SNHLY, CDR2 FYNNEI. How the authors handled the data: Reference gene primer amplification gave nucleated cell count estimates. Sequencing used immunoSEQ multiplex PCR; TCRdb keeps in-frame clones, though not all of them. That table supplies the V and J calls and clone size; D and trimming were determined from the DNA. The table shows some 73,000 clones, with roughly 90% occurring only once. This clone was found once. The sequencing input was peripheral blood. The chain recombines TRBV2 with TRBJ2-5; 7 nucleotides agree with TRBD2. This clonotype was sampled from a human donor in a cohort sampled during active COVID-19. For the CDR3, the DNA is TGTGCCAGCAGTGGTGGAGCGGGGCTGCGGGAGACCCAGTACTTC. This sequence encodes CASSGGAGLRETQYF.